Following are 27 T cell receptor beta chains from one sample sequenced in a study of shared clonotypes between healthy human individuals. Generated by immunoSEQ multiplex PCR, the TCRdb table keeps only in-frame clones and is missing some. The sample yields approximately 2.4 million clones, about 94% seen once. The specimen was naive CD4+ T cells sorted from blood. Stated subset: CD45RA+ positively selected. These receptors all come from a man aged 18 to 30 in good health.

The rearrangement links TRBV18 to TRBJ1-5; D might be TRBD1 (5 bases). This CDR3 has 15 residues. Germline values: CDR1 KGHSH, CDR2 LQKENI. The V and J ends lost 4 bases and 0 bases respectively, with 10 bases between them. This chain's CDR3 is CASSLDRNSNQPQHF. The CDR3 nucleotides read TGTGCCAGCTCACTAGACAGAAATAGCAATCAGCCCCAGCATTTT.

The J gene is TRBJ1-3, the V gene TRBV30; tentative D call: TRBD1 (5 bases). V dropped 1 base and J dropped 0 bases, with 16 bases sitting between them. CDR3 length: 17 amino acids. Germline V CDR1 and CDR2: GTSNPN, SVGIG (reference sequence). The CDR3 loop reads CAWSGPTAKDSGNTIYF. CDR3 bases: TGTGCCTGGAGTGGACCGACAGCGAAGGACTCTGGAAACACCATATATTTT.

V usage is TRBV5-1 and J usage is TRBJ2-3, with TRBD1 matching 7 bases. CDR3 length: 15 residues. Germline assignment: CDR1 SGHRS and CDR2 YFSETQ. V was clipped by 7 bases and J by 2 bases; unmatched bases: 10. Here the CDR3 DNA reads TGCGCCAGCGGAAAAGAGGGGACAGACACAGATACGCAGTATTTT. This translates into CASGKEGTDTDTQYF.

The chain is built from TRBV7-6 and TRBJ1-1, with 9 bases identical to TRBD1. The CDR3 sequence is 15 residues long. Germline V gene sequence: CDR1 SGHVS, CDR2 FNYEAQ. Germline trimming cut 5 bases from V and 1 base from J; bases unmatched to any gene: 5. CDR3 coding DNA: TGTGCCAGCAGCCCTATGACAGGGGGGAACACTGAAGCTTTCTTT. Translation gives CASSPMTGGNTEAFF.

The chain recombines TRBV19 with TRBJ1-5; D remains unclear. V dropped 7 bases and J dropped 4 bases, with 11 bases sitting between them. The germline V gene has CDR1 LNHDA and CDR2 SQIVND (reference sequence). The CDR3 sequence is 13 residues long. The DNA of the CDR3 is TGTGCCAGTACCCAAGGTACAAATCAGCCCCAGCATTTT. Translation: CASTQGTNQPQHF.

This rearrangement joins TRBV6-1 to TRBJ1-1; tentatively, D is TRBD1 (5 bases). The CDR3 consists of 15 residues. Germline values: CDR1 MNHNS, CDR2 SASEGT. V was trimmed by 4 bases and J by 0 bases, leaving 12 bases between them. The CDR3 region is CASSGIGTVNTEAFF. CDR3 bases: TGTGCCAGCAGTGGAATAGGGACGGTGAACACTGAAGCTTTCTTT.

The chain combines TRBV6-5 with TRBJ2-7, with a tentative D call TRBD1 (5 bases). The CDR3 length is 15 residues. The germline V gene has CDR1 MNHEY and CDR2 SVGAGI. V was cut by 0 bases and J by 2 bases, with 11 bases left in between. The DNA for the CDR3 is TGTGCCAGCAGTTACTCGGGCGACAGTACCTACGAGCAGTACTTC. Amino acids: CASSYSGDSTYEQYF.

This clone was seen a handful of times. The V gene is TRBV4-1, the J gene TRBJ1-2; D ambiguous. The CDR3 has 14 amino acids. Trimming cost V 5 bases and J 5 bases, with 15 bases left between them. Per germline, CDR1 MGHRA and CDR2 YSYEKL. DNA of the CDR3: TGCGCCAGCAGCGAAGGGTCACGGATATATGGCTACACCTTC. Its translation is CASSEGSRIYGYTF.

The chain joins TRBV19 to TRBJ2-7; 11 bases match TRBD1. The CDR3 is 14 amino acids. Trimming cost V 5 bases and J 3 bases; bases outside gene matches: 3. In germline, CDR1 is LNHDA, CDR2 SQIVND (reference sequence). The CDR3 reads CASSGQGAGYEQYF. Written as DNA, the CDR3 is TGTGCCAGTAGTGGACAGGGGGCGGGCTACGAGCAGTACTTC.

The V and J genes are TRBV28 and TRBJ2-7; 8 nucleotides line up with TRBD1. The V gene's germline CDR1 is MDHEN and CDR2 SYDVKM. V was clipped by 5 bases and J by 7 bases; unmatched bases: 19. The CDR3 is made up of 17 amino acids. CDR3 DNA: TGTGCCAGCAGTGTCAGGGGGCGCATATTCTTATTGGGGGAGCAGTACTTC. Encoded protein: CASSVRGRIFLLGEQYF.

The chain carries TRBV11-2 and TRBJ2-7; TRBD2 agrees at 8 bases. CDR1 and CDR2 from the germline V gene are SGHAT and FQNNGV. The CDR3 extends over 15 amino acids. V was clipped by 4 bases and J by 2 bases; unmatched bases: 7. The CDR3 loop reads CASSSTGSGTYEQYF. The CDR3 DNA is TGTGCCAGCAGCTCAACGGGTAGCGGGACCTACGAGCAGTACTTC.

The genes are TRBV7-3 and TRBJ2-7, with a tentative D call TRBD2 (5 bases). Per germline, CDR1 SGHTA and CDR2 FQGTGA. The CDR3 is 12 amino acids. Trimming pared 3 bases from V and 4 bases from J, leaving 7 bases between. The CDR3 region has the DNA TGTGCCAGCAGCTTTGAGGGTTACGAGCAGTACTTC. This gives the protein CASSFEGYEQYF.

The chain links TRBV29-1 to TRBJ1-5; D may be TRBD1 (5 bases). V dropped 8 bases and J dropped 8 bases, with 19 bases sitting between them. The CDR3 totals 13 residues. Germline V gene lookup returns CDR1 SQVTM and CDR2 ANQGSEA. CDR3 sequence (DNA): TGCAGCATCCTAAGGGGCCTAGGGGAGCCCCAGCATTTT. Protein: CSILRGLGEPQHF.

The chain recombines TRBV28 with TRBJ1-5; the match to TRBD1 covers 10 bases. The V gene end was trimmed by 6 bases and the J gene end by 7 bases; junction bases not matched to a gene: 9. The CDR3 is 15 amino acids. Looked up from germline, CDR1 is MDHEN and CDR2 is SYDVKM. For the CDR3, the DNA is TGTGCCAGCAGCTCGACAGGGGGCTACCGGCAGCCCCAGCATTTT. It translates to CASSSTGGYRQPQHF.

CDR3: CAIRGEKSYNEQFF. The CDR3 DNA is TGTGCCATCCGAGGGGAAAAATCCTACAATGAGCAGTTCTTC. The chain employs TRBV10-3 and TRBJ2-1; perhaps D is TRBD1 or TRBD2 (5 bases each). This CDR3 is 14 amino acids long. Germline-derived CDR1 and CDR2 are ENHRY and SYGVKD. V shed 8 bases and J shed 1 base, with 12 bases lying between them.

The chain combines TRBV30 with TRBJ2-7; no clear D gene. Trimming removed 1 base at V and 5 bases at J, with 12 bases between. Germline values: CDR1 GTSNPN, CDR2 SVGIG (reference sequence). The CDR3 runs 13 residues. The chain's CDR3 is CAWSAQLTDEQYF. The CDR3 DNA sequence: TGTGCCTGGAGTGCCCAGCTAACCGACGAGCAGTACTTC.

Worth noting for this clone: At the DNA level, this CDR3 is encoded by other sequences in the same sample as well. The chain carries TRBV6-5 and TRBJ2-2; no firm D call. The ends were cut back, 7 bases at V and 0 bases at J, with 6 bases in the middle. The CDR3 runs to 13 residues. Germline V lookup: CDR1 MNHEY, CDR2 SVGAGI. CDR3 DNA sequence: TGTGCCAGCACAGAGGCGAACACCGGGGAGCTGTTTTTT. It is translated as CASTEANTGELFF.

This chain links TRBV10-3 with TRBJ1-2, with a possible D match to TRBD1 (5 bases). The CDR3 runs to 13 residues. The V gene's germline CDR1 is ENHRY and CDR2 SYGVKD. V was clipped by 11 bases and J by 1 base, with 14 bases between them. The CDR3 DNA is TGTGCCCTCCAACAGGAAATTAACTATGGCTACACCTTC. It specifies CALQQEINYGYTF.

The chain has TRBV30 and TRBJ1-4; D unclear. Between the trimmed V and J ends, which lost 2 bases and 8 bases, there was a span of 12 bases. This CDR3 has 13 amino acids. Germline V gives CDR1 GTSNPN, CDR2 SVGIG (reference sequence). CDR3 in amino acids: CAWSLSSVEKLFF. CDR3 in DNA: TGTGCCTGGAGTCTCTCTAGCGTCGAAAAACTGTTTTTT. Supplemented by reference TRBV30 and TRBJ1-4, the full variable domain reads SQTIHQWPATLVQPVGSPLSLECTVEGTSNPNLYWYRQAAGRGLQLLFYSVGIGQISSEVPQNLSASRPQDRQFILSSKKLLLSDSGFYLCAWSLSSVEKLFFGSGTQLSVL.

The CDR3 DNA sequence: TGTGCCAGCAGCCCCGGGACTAGCGGGAGCCAAGAGACCCAGTACTTC. Translation gives CASSPGTSGSQETQYF. V is TRBV5-8 and J is TRBJ2-5; TRBD2 matches 14 bases. This CDR3 region has 16 residues. Germline V gene sequence: CDR1 SGHTS, CDR2 YDEGEE. V was pared by 4 bases and J by 1 base, with 3 bases of the junction left unmatched.

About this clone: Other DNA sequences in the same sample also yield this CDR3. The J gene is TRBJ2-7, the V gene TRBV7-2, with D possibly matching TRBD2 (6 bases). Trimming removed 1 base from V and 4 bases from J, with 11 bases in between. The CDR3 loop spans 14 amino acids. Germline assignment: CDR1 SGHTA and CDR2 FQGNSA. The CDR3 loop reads CASSLGAGSYEQYF. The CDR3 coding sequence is TGTGCCAGCAGCTTAGGGGCGGGGAGTTACGAGCAGTACTTC.

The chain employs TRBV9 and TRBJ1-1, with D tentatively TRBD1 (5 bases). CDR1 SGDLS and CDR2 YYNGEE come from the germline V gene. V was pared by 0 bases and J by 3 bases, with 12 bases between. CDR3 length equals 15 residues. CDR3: CASSVDWGDYTEAFF. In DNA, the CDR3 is TGTGCCAGCAGCGTAGATTGGGGGGACTACACTGAAGCTTTCTTT.

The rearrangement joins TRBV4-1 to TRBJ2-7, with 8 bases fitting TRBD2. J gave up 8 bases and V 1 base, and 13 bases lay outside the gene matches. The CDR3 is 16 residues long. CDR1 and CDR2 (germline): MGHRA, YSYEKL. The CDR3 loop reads CASSQGVSGGDSKQYF. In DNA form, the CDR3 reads TGCGCCAGCAGCCAAGGGGTCAGCGGGGGCGACAGCAAGCAGTACTTC.

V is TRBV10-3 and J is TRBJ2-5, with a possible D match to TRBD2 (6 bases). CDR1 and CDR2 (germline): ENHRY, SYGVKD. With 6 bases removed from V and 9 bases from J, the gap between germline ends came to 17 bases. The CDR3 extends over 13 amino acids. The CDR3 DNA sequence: TGTGCCATCAGCTCCGGGACTCCCCCGGCCCAGTACTTC. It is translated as CAISSGTPPAQYF.

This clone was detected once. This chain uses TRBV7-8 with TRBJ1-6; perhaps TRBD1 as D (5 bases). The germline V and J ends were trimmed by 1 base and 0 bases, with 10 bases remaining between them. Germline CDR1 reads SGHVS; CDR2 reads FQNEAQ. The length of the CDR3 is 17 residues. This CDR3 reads CASSLGIDSSYNSPLHF. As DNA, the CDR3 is TGTGCCAGCAGCTTAGGCATAGACAGCTCCTATAATTCACCCCTCCACTTT.

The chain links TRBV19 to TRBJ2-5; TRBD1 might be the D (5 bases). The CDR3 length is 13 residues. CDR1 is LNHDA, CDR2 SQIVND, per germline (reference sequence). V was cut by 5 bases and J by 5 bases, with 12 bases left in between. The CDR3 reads CASSVTVGETQYF. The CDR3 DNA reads TGTGCCAGTAGTGTGACAGTCGGGGAGACCCAGTACTTC. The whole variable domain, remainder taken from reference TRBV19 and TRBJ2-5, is DGGITQSPKYLFRKEGQNVTLSCEQNLNHDAMYWYRQDPGQGLRLIYYSQIVNDFQKGDIAEGYSVSREKKESFPLTVTSAQKNPTAFYLCASSVTVGETQYFGPGTRLLVL.

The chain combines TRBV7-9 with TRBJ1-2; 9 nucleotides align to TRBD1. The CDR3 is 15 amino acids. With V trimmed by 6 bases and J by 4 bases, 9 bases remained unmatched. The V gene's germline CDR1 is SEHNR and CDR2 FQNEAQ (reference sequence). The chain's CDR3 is CASRPPGTGTYGYTF. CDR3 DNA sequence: TGTGCCAGCAGGCCTCCCGGGACAGGGACCTATGGCTACACCTTC.